This paragraph covers one TCR beta chain sequence. As yet, its antigen is unknown. Patients had HPV-negative, locally advanced oral cavity squamous cell carcinoma. Here immunoSEQ multiplex PCR was the method, and the copy in TCRdb shows in-frame clones only, minus some. The data contain about 81,000 clones, approximately 84% of them seen just once; the ten biggest clones take up about 3.4%. The source of the sample is a study of neoadjuvant anti-PD-1 for oral cavity cancer. The overall study: Nivolumab at 3 mg/kg was mostly given biweekly, three to four doses, pre-surgery.

This CDR3 is 14 amino acids long. V lost 2 bases and J 0 bases, leaving 8 bases between the germline ends. Germline V lookup: CDR1 SGHNT, CDR2 YENEEA. Study-level findings and limits: Pretreatment Treg/Th17 ratio correlated inversely with post-treatment tumor clonality. PBMC Gini-index clonality exceeded responders' in non-responders post-nivolumab.

This chain joins TRBV11-3 and TRBJ2-7, with a weak D call TRBD1 (6 bases). The sequence was collected from a person aged 40 to 85 with oral cavity squamous cell carcinoma. The material sequenced was PBMCs, taken before nivolumab (anti-PD-1) treatment. In nucleotides, the CDR3 is TGTGCCAGCAGCTTATCGGGACACTCCTACGAGCAGTACTTC. Its protein product is CASSLSGHSYEQYF.